The 2 T cell receptor beta chains below all came from one sample that was sequenced in a study of identical twins. TCRdb ran MiXCR on the 5' RACE reads and lists one entry per CDR3 protein. The sample lists 550,000 to 700,000 distinct CDR3 sequences; approximately 22% were seen once. A further study also used this sample, focusing on T cells expressing NK-cell markers.

The sequencing input was PBMCs. These TCRs come from a woman under 30 in good health.

This clonotype was seen only a few times. The chain has TRBV7-6 and TRBJ2-3; D gene uncertain. Germline loops: CDR1 SGHVS, CDR2 FNYEAQ. The CDR3 extends over 15 amino acids. V was clipped by 2 bases and J by 1 base, with 10 bases between them. CDR3 sequence reads: CASSLLAARTDTQYF. The DNA of the CDR3 is TGTGCCAGCAGCTTACTGGCGGCTCGCACAGATACGCAGTATTTT.

The chain joins TRBV7-8 to TRBJ2-7; D tentatively fits TRBD1 or TRBD2 (6 bases each). The ends were cut back, 0 bases at V and 5 bases at J, with 17 bases in the middle. Per germline, CDR1 SGHVS and CDR2 FQNEAQ. There are 16 residues in the CDR3. The CDR3 loop reads CASSLAMGGTGDEQYF. The CDR3 DNA reads TGTGCCAGCAGCTTAGCGATGGGGGGCACTGGGGACGAGCAGTACTTC.